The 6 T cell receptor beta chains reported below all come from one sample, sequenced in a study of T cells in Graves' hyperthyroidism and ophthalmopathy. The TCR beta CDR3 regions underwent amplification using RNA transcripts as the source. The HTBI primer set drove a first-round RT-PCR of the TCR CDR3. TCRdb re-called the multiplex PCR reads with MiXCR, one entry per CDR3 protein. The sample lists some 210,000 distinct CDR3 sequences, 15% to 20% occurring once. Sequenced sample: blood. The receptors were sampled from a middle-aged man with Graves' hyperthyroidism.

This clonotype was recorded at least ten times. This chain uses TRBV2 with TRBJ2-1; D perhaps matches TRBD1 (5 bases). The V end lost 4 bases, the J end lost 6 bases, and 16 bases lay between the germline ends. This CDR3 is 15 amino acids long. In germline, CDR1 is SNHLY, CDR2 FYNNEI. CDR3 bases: TGTGCCAGCAGTGCCCAGGGTAGGGCGGCCAATGAGCAGTTCTTC. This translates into CASSAQGRAANEQFF.

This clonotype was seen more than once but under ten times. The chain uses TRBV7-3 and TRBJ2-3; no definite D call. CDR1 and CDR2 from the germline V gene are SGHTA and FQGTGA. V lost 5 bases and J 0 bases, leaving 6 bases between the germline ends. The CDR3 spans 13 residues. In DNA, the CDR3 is TGTGCCAGCAGCACACAGAGCACAGATACGCAGTATTTT. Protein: CASSTQSTDTQYF.

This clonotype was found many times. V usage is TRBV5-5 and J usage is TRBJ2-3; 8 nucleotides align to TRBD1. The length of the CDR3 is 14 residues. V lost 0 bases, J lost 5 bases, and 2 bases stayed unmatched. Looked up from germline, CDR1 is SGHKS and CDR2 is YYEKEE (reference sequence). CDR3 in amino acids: CASSLGTGRDTQYF. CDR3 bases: TGTGCCAGCAGCTTGGGGACAGGGAGAGATACGCAGTATTTT. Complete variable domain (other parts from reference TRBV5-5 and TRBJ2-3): DAGVTQSPTHLIKTRGQQVTLRCSPISGHKSVSWYQQVLGQGPQFIFQYYEKEERGRGNFPDRFSARQFPNYSSELNVNALLLGDSALYLCASSLGTGRDTQYFGPGTRLTVL.

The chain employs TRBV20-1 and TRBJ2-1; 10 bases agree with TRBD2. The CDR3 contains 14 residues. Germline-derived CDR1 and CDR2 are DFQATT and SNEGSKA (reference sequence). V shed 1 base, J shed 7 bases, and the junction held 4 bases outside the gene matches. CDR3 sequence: CSARASGSMNEQFF. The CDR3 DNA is TGCAGTGCTAGAGCTAGCGGGAGTATGAATGAGCAGTTCTTC.

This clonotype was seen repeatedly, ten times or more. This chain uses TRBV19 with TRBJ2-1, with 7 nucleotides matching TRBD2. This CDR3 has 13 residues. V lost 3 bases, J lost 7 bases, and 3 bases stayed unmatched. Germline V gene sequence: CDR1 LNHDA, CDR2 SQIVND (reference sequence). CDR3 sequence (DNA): TGTGCCAGTAGTATTACGCGGGGGAATGAGCAGTTCTTC. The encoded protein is CASSITRGNEQFF.

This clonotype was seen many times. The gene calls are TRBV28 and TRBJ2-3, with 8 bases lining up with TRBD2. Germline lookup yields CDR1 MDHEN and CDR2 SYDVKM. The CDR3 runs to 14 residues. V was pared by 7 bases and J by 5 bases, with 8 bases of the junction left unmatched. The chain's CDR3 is CASIAGTRVDTQYF. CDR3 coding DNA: TGTGCCAGCATCGCCGGGACTAGAGTAGATACGCAGTATTTT.